The 15 T cell receptor beta chains in this list originate from one sample, sequenced in a study of identical twins. MiXCR was run by TCRdb on the 5' RACE reads, yielding one entry per CDR3 protein. The repertoire consists of 1.5 million to 2 million distinct CDR3 sequences, with about 30% occurring once and the leading ten covering over 0.25%. Sequenced material: cord blood. All receptors derive from a newborn girl in good health.

J is TRBJ2-2 and V is TRBV25-1; D is perhaps TRBD1 (6 bases). V lost 6 bases to trimming and J lost 4 bases, with 12 bases between them. The length of the CDR3 is 14 residues. Germline V lookup: CDR1 MGHDK, CDR2 SYGVNS. The DNA for the CDR3 is TGTGCCAGCAGCCGACAGGCTGGCACCGGGGAGCTGTTTTTT. This encodes CASSRQAGTGELFF. The full variable domain, rest sourced from reference TRBV25-1 and TRBJ2-2, is EADIYQTPRYLVIGTGKKITLECSQTMGHDKMYWYQQDPGMELHLIHYSYGVNSTEKGDLSSESTVSRIRTEHFPLTLESARPSHTSQYLCASSRQAGTGELFFGEGSRLTVL.

The chain recombines TRBV4-2 with TRBJ2-1, with 11 bases fitting TRBD2. V shed 1 base, J shed 6 bases, and the junction held 14 bases outside the gene matches. CDR3 length: 19 residues. Germline CDR1 reads LGHNA; CDR2 reads YNFKEQ. The CDR3 DNA sequence: TGTGCCAGCAGCCAAGCTGGGTCCCTTCTAGCGGGGGGCGGCAATGAGCAGTTCTTC. It specifies CASSQAGSLLAGGGNEQFF.

This clonotype has more than one count but fewer than ten. The V call is TRBV6-5, the J call TRBJ2-1, with TRBD1 matching over 9 bases. V lost 5 bases, J lost 9 bases, and 8 bases stayed unmatched. The CDR3 is made up of 14 amino acids. The V gene's germline CDR1 is MNHEY and CDR2 SVGAGI. This CDR3 is CASSQDRGMGEQFF. The CDR3 DNA is TGTGCCAGCAGTCAGGACAGGGGAATGGGTGAGCAGTTCTTC.

This chain uses TRBV11-2 with TRBJ2-5, with TRBD2 identical over 9 bases. V dropped 2 bases and J dropped 3; count of bases not matched to a gene: 4. There are 15 residues in the CDR3. The germline V gene encodes CDR1 SGHAT and CDR2 FQNNGV. CDR3 loop: CASSLYGGREETQYF. As DNA, the CDR3 is TGTGCCAGCAGCTTATACGGCGGGAGGGAAGAGACCCAGTACTTC.

In this sample, this clonotype turned up a few times. V gene TRBV7-2 combines with J gene TRBJ2-7; no reliable D call. Germline V gene lookup returns CDR1 SGHTA and CDR2 FQGNSA. The germline V and J ends were trimmed by 2 bases and 3 bases, with 8 bases remaining between them. This CDR3 is built from 13 residues. The CDR3 DNA reads TGTGCCAGCAGCTTAACTACCCACTACGAGCAGTACTTC. Translated, it gives CASSLTTHYEQYF. The variable domain in full, with the rest retrieved from reference TRBV7-2 and TRBJ2-7, is GAGVSQSPSNKVTEKGKDVELRCDPISGHTALYWYRQSLGQGLEFLIYFQGNSAPDKSGLPSDRFSAERTGGSVSTLTIQRTQQEDSAVYLCASSLTTHYEQYFGPGTRLTVT.

CDR3 amino acids: CASSKGRYNEQFF. In DNA, the CDR3 is TGTGCCAGCAGCAAAGGAAGGTACAATGAGCAGTTCTTC. The chain links TRBV9 to TRBJ2-1; D gene unclear. Germline V gene lookup returns CDR1 SGDLS and CDR2 YYNGEE. V was shortened by 4 bases and J by 4 bases, with 9 bases between the two germline ends. The CDR3 runs 13 residues.

This clonotype has a count of ten or more. The V gene is TRBV20-1, the J gene TRBJ2-7, with D uncertain. This CDR3 has 14 amino acids. V shed 1 base and J shed 2 bases, with 12 bases lying between them. Per germline, CDR1 DFQATT and CDR2 SNEGSKA (reference sequence). Written as DNA, the CDR3 is TGCAGTGCTAGAGCGCAGGTAATCCCCTACGAGCAGTACTTC. This codes for CSARAQVIPYEQYF.

This clonotype was detected only a few times. The chain has TRBV7-9 and TRBJ1-2; D unclear. The CDR3 spans 15 residues. V lost 0 bases and J lost 4, with 12 bases in between. CDR1 is SEHNR, CDR2 FQNEAQ, per germline (reference sequence). The CDR3 DNA is TGTGCCAGCAGCTTAGCAATGTGGACGGCCTATGGCTACACCTTC. Translation gives CASSLAMWTAYGYTF.

V is TRBV6-1 and J is TRBJ1-2; TRBD1 is a possible D gene (6 bases). Germline CDR1 reads MNHNS; CDR2 reads SASEGT. There are 14 residues in the CDR3. V shed 6 bases and J shed 5 bases, with 16 bases lying between them. CDR3 nucleotide sequence: TGTGCCAGCAGCCGCGGGGGGCAGACTTATGGCTACACCTTC. Translated, it gives CASSRGGQTYGYTF.

V is TRBV6-2 or TRBV6-3 and J is TRBJ2-3; 7 bases match TRBD2. Trimming took 4 bases from V and 1 from J; bases not matched to a gene: 5. This CDR3 spans 15 amino acids. CDR1 is MNHEY, CDR2 SVGEGT, per germline. DNA of the CDR3: TGTGCCAGCAGTTCTTGGCTAGCGGGCACAGATACGCAGTATTTT. The encoded protein is CASSSWLAGTDTQYF.

The chain combines TRBV6-1 with TRBJ2-1; weak D call: TRBD1 (7 bases). Germline CDR1 and CDR2: MNHNS and SASEGT. V dropped 5 bases and J dropped 13 bases, with 30 bases sitting between them. The CDR3 contains 17 residues. CDR3 bases: TGTGCCAGCAGTCCAGGGGGGACTCAGCATTTCGTGGAGACCCAGTTCTTC. The encoded protein is CASSPGGTQHFVETQFF.

This chain links TRBV3-1 with TRBJ2-1; no clear D. Germline V gene sequence: CDR1 LGHDT, CDR2 YNNKEL (reference sequence). The CDR3 runs 16 residues. Trimming shortened V by 1 base and J by 4 bases, and 14 bases separated the two germline ends. The DNA of the CDR3 is TGTGCCAGCAGCCAAGGGAAGGGTTGGGGTTACAATGAGCAGTTCTTC. It codes for CASSQGKGWGYNEQFF.

The rearrangement joins TRBV6-5 to TRBJ2-1; 16 bases line up with TRBD2. This CDR3 comprises 18 residues. In germline, CDR1 is MNHEY, CDR2 SVGAGI. Trimming at V came to 2 bases and at J to 8 bases, leaving 9 bases not matched to a gene. CDR3 nucleotides: TGTGCCAGCAGTTACGGACCCGGGACTAGCGGGAGGGCCCATGAGCAGTTCTTC. Translation gives CASSYGPGTSGRAHEQFF.

This clonotype came up once. V usage is TRBV11-1 and J usage is TRBJ2-2, with D perhaps given as TRBD1 or TRBD2 (5 bases each). The CDR3 totals 13 residues. V lost 1 base and J lost 13, with 13 bases in between. The germline CDR1 and CDR2 sequences are SGHAT and FQDESV (reference sequence). The CDR3 sequence is CASSLEGAGGLFF. CDR3 coding DNA: TGTGCCAGCAGCTTAGAAGGGGCCGGAGGGCTGTTTTTT.

V usage is TRBV5-1 and J usage is TRBJ2-1; TRBD2 might be the D (6 bases). Germline V gene lookup returns CDR1 SGHRS and CDR2 YFSETQ. V shed 7 bases and J shed 2 bases, with 19 bases lying between them. The CDR3 is made up of 16 amino acids. The DNA of the CDR3 is TGCGCCAGCGGACCTTTTGGGGGGAGTCCCTACAATGAGCAGTTCTTC. It translates to CASGPFGGSPYNEQFF.